The 10 T cell receptor beta chains below come from one sample, sequenced in a study of blood T cell repertoires in COVID-19 (dated by TCRdb to 2018 to 2021). The library was made by the immunoSEQ multiplex PCR assay. TCRdb retrieved this table from immuneACCESS and kept in-frame rearrangements only. Not all clones are present; in checked studies, unresolved V genes account for under half, and no reason is known for the remainder. In all, the sample holds about 320,000 clones, and under 90% of those were seen once. 5.2% of the sample goes to the ten largest clones. Sequencing was carried out using PBMCs or T cells enriched from blood (not recorded which). All receptors come from a man aged 60 to 69 who had recovered from COVID-19.

This rearrangement joins TRBV5-5 to TRBJ2-3, with D possibly being TRBD2 (5 bases). This CDR3 region has 14 residues. V gave up 0 bases and J gave up 1 base, with 6 bases separating them. The germline gives CDR1 SGHKS, CDR2 YYEKEE (reference sequence). CDR3 residues: CASSLERGTDTQYF. In DNA, the CDR3 is TGTGCCAGCAGCTTGGAGAGGGGCACAGATACGCAGTATTTT.

This chain connects TRBV5-8 to TRBJ2-3; weak D call: TRBD1 (6 bases). The length of the CDR3 is 14 residues. Germline values: CDR1 SGHTS, CDR2 YDEGEE. V lost 5 bases and J lost 4, with 14 bases in between. CDR3 sequence reads: CASRLTGIADTQYF. CDR3 sequence (DNA): TGTGCCAGCAGGTTAACAGGGATCGCAGATACGCAGTATTTT.

The chain employs TRBV6-5 and TRBJ2-2; weak D call: TRBD2 (6 bases). Trimming left V 5 bases short and J 0 bases short, with 10 bases between. The CDR3 has 15 amino acids. CDR1 and CDR2 (germline): MNHEY, SVGAGI. The CDR3 region is CASSRTIANTGELFF. The CDR3 bases are TGTGCCAGCAGTCGGACTATCGCGAACACCGGGGAGCTGTTTTTT.

The chain carries TRBV6-4 and TRBJ2-3; 8 bases fit TRBD2. Per germline, CDR1 MRHNA and CDR2 SNTAGT. The CDR3 runs to 14 residues. After removal of 0 bases from V and 4 bases from J, the junction contained 0 bases not matched to a gene. The CDR3, as DNA: TGTGCCAGCAGTGACTCGACTAGCGCAGATACGCAGTATTTT. This encodes CASSDSTSADTQYF.

The V and J genes are TRBV4-2 and TRBJ1-4; D is unresolved. V was trimmed by 5 bases and J by 4 bases, leaving 14 bases between them. CDR1 is LGHNA, CDR2 YNFKEQ, per germline. The CDR3 is made up of 15 amino acids. CDR3 amino acids: CASSIEGRSNEKLFF. The CDR3 region has the DNA TGTGCCAGCAGCATAGAGGGCAGAAGTAATGAAAAACTGTTTTTT.

V gene TRBV18 combines with J gene TRBJ2-7; D remains ambiguous. Germline CDR1 is KGHSH and CDR2 is LQKENI. This CDR3 has 15 residues. V dropped 1 base and J dropped 1 base, with 11 bases sitting between them. CDR3 amino acids: CASSPHPAASYEQYF. The CDR3 DNA sequence: TGTGCCAGCTCACCACACCCGGCGGCATCCTACGAGCAGTACTTC.

The chain employs TRBV29-1 and TRBJ2-7; 13 nucleotides align to TRBD2. Germline-derived CDR1 and CDR2 are SQVTM and ANQGSEA. CDR3 size: 14 residues. V lost 6 bases and J lost 1; bases outside the gene matches: 3. The CDR3 DNA is TGCAGCGTCTGGACTAGCGGGAGATCCTACGAGCAGTACTTC. The encoded protein is CSVWTSGRSYEQYF.

The J gene is TRBJ2-5, the V gene TRBV3-1 (or the pseudogene TRBV3-2); TRBD2 aligns across 7 bases. V lost 8 bases, J lost 1 base, and 19 bases stayed unmatched. The length of the CDR3 is 18 residues. Germline V lookup: CDR1 LGHDT, CDR2 YNNKEL (reference sequence). This chain's CDR3 is CASGEGKESSGRQETQYF. DNA of the CDR3: TGTGCCAGCGGGGAGGGGAAGGAGAGTAGCGGCCGCCAAGAGACCCAGTACTTC.

The chain uses TRBV7-9 and TRBJ1-1; a possible D gene is TRBD1 (5 bases). CDR3 length: 12 amino acids. Deletions cut 0 bases from V and 7 bases from J, with 6 bases between. Germline loops: CDR1 SEHNR, CDR2 FQNEAQ (reference sequence). The DNA for the CDR3 is TGTGCCAGCAGCTTAGCAGGGGTTGAAGCTTTCTTT. It is translated as CASSLAGVEAFF.

This rearrangement joins TRBV4-1 to TRBJ2-5; the D gene is possibly TRBD1 (5 bases). Per germline, CDR1 MGHRA and CDR2 YSYEKL. V lost 1 base to trimming and J lost 5 bases, with 14 bases between them. The CDR3 totals 15 residues. The CDR3 nucleotides are TGCGCCAGCAGCCAAGTGTATGGCAGGGTGGAGACCCAGTACTTC. Its protein is CASSQVYGRVETQYF.